The clone carrying this TCR beta chain was counted a single time. TCRdb processed the reads anew with MiXCR; each CDR3 protein has one entry. The data hold a few hundred thousand distinct CDR3 sequences, with over 15% observed a single time. The data were taken from a study of T cell repertoires in cytomegalovirus infection. Between the trimmed V and J ends, which lost 6 bases and 2 bases, there was a span of 10 bases. The CDR3 has 13 amino acids. Germline CDR1 SNHLY, CDR2 FYNNEI. Specimen: CD8+ T cells from PBMCs. The chain uses TRBV2 and TRBJ1-2; D call uncertain. This sequence originates from a human donor in good health (CMV status not recorded). Some clones in this sample may be carry-over from other donors' samples. The CDR3 DNA sequence: TGTGCCAGCAGCGGAGCCTTAAACTATGGCTACACCTTC. It encodes CASSGALNYGYTF.